Listed below are T cell receptor beta chains from one sample, sequenced in a study of cytomegalovirus exposure and HLA in healthy donors. Only in-frame clones appear in the TCRdb table, and some are missing; sequencing was by immunoSEQ multiplex PCR. The table has under 200,000 clones, about 75% seen once. The specimen sequenced was PBMCs. Receptors were obtained from a male donor in good health and CMV-seronegative. The CDR3 runs from the conserved cysteine through the conserved F or W. D genes are given only for firm matches. Clone sizes are given selectively: once, few, many, or a class where the clone is expanded.

TRBJ2-1 | NA | 13 | NA | TRBV5-1 | CASSLGMHNEQFF | TGCGCCAGCAGCCTCGGTATGCACAATGAGCAGTTCTTC
TRBJ2-3 | NA | 19 | NA | TRBV5-1 | CASSLGFGGRTRGSDTQYF | TGCGCCAGCAGCTTGGGATTCGGTGGCAGGACAAGGGGATCAGATACGCAGTATTTT
TRBJ1-4 | few | 17 | TRBD1 | TRBV19 | CASSAAPGGATNEKLFF | TGTGCCAGTAGTGCTGCTCCAGGGGGCGCAACTAATGAAAAACTGTTTTTT
TRBJ2-2 | NA | 19 | TRBD2 | TRBV11-2 | CASSLRPGLVPANTGELFF | TGTGCCAGCAGCTTGCGACCAGGACTAGTCCCCGCGAACACCGGGGAGCTGTTTTTT
TRBJ1-6 | NA | 15 | NA | TRBV5-1 | CASSLESGSNSPLHF | TGCGCCAGCAGCTTGGAATCGGGGTCTAATTCACCCCTCCACTTT
TRBJ2-5 | NA | 20 | TRBD1 | TRBV7-3 | CASSFARGFGPYRGPETQYF | TGTGCCAGCAGCTTCGCGCGGGGGTTCGGACCATACAGGGGGCCCGAGACCCAGTACTTC
TRBJ2-2 | once | 12 | NA | TRBV2 | CASSADTGELFF | TGTGCCAGCAGTGCAGACACCGGGGAGCTGTTTTTT
TRBJ2-3 | NA | 16 | TRBD1 | TRBV25-1 | CASSYRDRGLADTQYF | TGTGCCAGCAGTTACCGGGACAGGGGGCTCGCAGATACGCAGTATTTT
TRBJ1-2 | NA | 13 | NA | TRBV28 | CASSFQAFSGYTF | TGTGCCAGCAGTTTTCAGGCATTCAGTGGCTACACCTTC
TRBJ2-5 | NA | 13 | NA | TRBV5-1 | CASSPTSQETQYF | TGCGCCAGCAGTCCGACTAGCCAAGAGACCCAGTACTTC
TRBJ1-1 | NA | 13 | NA | TRBV19 | CASSATGFTEAFF | TGTGCCAGTAGTGCAACAGGGTTTACTGAAGCTTTCTTT
TRBJ2-3 | NA | 14 | NA | TRBV18 | CASSGPRVTDTQYF | TGTGCCAGCTCAGGGCCCAGGGTTACGGATACGCAGTATTTT